This T cell receptor beta chain was identified during a study of blood T cell repertoires in COVID-19. Study information: In each case, the material was cDNA or gDNA derived from T cells, B-cell-depleted T cells, or PBMCs.

V was trimmed by 7 bases and J by 0 bases, leaving 13 bases between them. The CDR3 consists of 15 residues. The germline CDR1 and CDR2 sequences are LNHDA and SQIVND (reference sequence). Method: immunoSEQ multiplex PCR; TCRdb's copy keeps in-frame clones and lacks some. Of about 200,000 clones listed, 88% were seen once; the top ten hold about a sixth. The source is a man aged 45-65 years with COVID-19, enrolled during active disease. The sequencing sample was made of peripheral blood. This rearrangement joins TRBV19 to TRBJ1-5; D is unclear. DNA of the CDR3: TGTGCCAGTAACCGAATCGGGGTTAGCAATCAGCCCCAGCATTTT. It translates to CASNRIGVSNQPQHF.